This T cell receptor (beta chain) was documented in a study of T-cell memory formation after mild COVID-19. Each CDR3 protein is one row after TCRdb ran MiXCR on the 5' RACE reads. The sample carries approximately 570,000 distinct CDR3 sequences, under 20% recorded once. There are 16 residues in the CDR3. V lost 5 bases, J lost 3 bases, and 13 bases stayed unmatched. Germline CDR1 reads DFQATT; CDR2 reads SNEGSKA (reference sequence). The source material was PBMCs or a T cell subset sorted from them (not recorded which). The TCR was taken from an adult woman who had mild COVID-19 (a few samples of this study predate the infection). Cell type and time point are not known. The J gene is TRBJ2-7, the V gene TRBV20-1, with 10 bases matching TRBD1. For the CDR3, the DNA is TGCAGTGCTTGGGCCGGGACAGGGGATTTTGGCTACGAGCAGTACTTC. As protein: CSAWAGTGDFGYEQYF.